This TCR beta chain was captured in a study of cytomegalovirus exposure and HLA in healthy donors. Study observations and caveats: One variant, a missense change in DCLRE1C, was linked in a later analysis to TCR beta V- and J-gene trimming. Likely technical artifact: a cluster of highly shared sequence variants.

The PCR contained 60 Vbeta and 13 Jbeta primers. Sequencing used immunoSEQ multiplex PCR; TCRdb keeps in-frame clones, though not all of them. The data hold about 150,000 clones, with approximately 74% observed a single time. For this clone: Its antigen remains unknown.

J was trimmed by 6 bases and V by 1 base; bases with no gene match: 5. This CDR3 spans 15 amino acids. Germline V gene data show CDR1 as PRHDT and CDR2 as FYEKMQ (reference sequence). The sequence was obtained from a man under 40 in good health and CMV-seronegative. This chain connects TRBV13 to TRBJ2-3; 9 nucleotides agree with TRBD2. The material sequenced was PBMCs. Written as DNA, the CDR3 is TGTGCCAGCAGCTTAGAGCCAGCGGGGGGTGATACGCAGTATTTT. Residues: CASSLEPAGGDTQYF. The full variable domain, with the rest looked up from reference TRBV13 and TRBJ2-3, is AAGVIQSPRHLIKEKRETATLKCYPIPRHDTVYWYQQGPGQDPQFLISFYEKMQSDKGSIPDRFSAQQFSDYHSELNMSSLELGDSALYFCASSLEPAGGDTQYFGPGTRLTVL.